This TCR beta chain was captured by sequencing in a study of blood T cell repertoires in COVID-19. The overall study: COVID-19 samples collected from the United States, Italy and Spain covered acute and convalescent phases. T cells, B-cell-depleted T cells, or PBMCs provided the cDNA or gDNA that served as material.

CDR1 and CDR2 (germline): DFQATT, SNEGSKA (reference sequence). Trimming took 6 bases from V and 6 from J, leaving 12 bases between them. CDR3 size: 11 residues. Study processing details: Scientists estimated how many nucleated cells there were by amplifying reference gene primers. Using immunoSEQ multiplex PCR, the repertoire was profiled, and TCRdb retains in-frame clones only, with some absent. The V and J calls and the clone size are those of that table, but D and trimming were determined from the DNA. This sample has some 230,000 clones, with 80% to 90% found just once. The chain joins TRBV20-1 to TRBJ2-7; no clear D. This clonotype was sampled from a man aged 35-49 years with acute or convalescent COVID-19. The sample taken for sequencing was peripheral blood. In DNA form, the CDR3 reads TGCAGTGCCCATGGCCCTGGCGAGCAGTACTTC. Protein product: CSAHGPGEQYF.